A selection of T cell receptor beta chains follows, all from one sample in a study of OX40 agonist ivuxolimab in advanced cancers. Assay used: immunoSEQ multiplex PCR; TCRdb lists only in-frame clones, some missing. This repertoire shows roughly 93,000 clones, approximately 84% found once; its top ten account for about 6%. Sequenced here: CD4+ or CD8+ T cells sorted from blood, sampled in a trial of the OX40 agonist ivuxolimab. The origin of the receptors is an adult with an advanced solid tumor such as melanoma, head and neck, liver or kidney cancer. The CDR3 runs from the conserved cysteine through the conserved F or W. Each record gives: V gene, J gene, D gene, clone size, CDR3 protein, CDR3 DNA. D genes are given only for firm matches. Rows may omit the clone size; those that give it use once, few, many or a size class.

TRBV2	TRBJ2-1	TRBD2	-	CASSRGLAGVSYNEQFF	TGTGCCAGCAGCCGGGGACTAGCGGGAGTCTCCTACAATGAGCAGTTCTTC
TRBV4-1	TRBJ2-2	-	-	CASSRNTGELFF	TGCGCCAGCAGTCGGAACACCGGGGAGCTGTTTTTT
TRBV9	TRBJ1-5	TRBD1	-	CASSVGQGPSSPQHF	TGTGCCAGCAGCGTCGGACAGGGCCCATCATCGCCCCAGCATTTT
TRBV2	TRBJ2-2	-	-	CASTLKPNTGELFF	TGTGCCAGCACCCTGAAACCGAACACCGGGGAGCTGTTTTTT
TRBV6-6	TRBJ1-5	-	once	CASSYSGGRQPQHF	TGTGCCAGCAGTTACTCGGGGGGGCGACAGCCCCAGCATTTT
TRBV10-3	TRBJ1-2	-	-	CAIMGDPYGYTF	TGTGCCATCATGGGGGACCCCTATGGCTACACCTTC
TRBV27	TRBJ2-3	-	-	CASSSRITDTQYF	TGTGCCAGCAGTTCCAGAATTACAGATACGCAGTATTTT
TRBV7-9	TRBJ2-3	TRBD2	once	CASSPSRTSGDTDTQYF	TGTGCCAGCAGTCCTTCACGGACTAGCGGGGATACAGATACGCAGTATTTT
TRBV21-1	TRBJ1-5	-	-	CASRPTGTPSNQPQHF	TGTGCCAGCAGGCCTACCGGGACACCTAGCAATCAGCCCCAGCATTTT
TRBV7-9	TRBJ1-2	-	-	CASSSSDGNGYTF	TGTGCCAGCAGCTCTTCCGACGGTAATGGCTACACCTTC
TRBV15	TRBJ2-7	-	-	CATSVKHLYEQYF	TGTGCCACCAGCGTGAAACACCTCTACGAGCAGTACTTC
TRBV2	TRBJ2-7	-	-	CASSVSAGLGSYEQYF	TGTGCCAGCAGTGTATCCGCCGGACTGGGATCCTACGAGCAGTACTTC
TRBV7-9	TRBJ1-3	-	-	CASSLDRQIPSGNTIYF	TGTGCCAGCAGCTTAGACCGACAGATCCCCTCTGGAAACACCATATATTTT
TRBV7-3	TRBJ2-3	TRBD2	once	CASTPMGGGDTQYF	TGTGCCAGCACCCCCATGGGGGGGGGAGATACGCAGTATTTT
TRBV5-1	TRBJ2-1	TRBD1	-	CASSLSFLQGARDEQFF	TGCGCCAGCAGCTTAAGTTTTCTGCAGGGGGCGCGGGATGAGCAGTTCTTC
TRBV27	TRBJ2-7	TRBD1	-	CASSFSGQGTSYEQYF	TGTGCCAGCAGTTTCAGCGGACAGGGGACTTCCTACGAGCAGTACTTC
TRBV19	TRBJ1-2	-	-	CASSIQAREGYTF	TGTGCCAGTAGTATCCAAGCGCGGGAAGGCTACACCTTC
TRBV7-2	TRBJ1-3	-	once	CASSLAGLTGNTIYF	TGTGCCAGCAGCTTAGCAGGGTTAACTGGAAACACCATATATTTT
TRBV6-5	TRBJ1-4	TRBD1	-	CASRWGTVSGEKLFF	TGTGCCAGCAGGTGGGGGACAGTCTCGGGAGAAAAACTGTTTTTT
TRBV15	TRBJ1-1	-	-	CATSTFRGNTEAFF	TGTGCCACCAGCACTTTTAGGGGGAACACTGAAGCTTTCTTT
TRBV5-8	TRBJ1-5	-	-	CASSLQPGRNQPQHF	TGTGCCAGCAGCTTGCAACCAGGCCGCAATCAGCCCCAGCATTTT
TRBV27	TRBJ2-7	-	-	CASSLSGQYDEQYF	TGTGCCAGCAGTTTATCCGGACAGTACGACGAGCAGTACTTC
TRBV5-1	TRBJ2-7	-	-	CASSSGDSTYEQYF	TGCGCCAGCAGCTCGGGGGACAGTACCTACGAGCAGTACTTC
TRBV12-1	TRBJ2-1	-	few	CASSFGRAAYNEQFF	TGTGCCAGCAGCTTCGGGAGGGCCGCCTACAATGAGCAGTTCTTC
TRBV9	TRBJ2-6	-	-	CASSVSGATSSGANVLTF	TGTGCCAGCAGCGTTAGCGGAGCCACGTCCTCAGGGGCCAACGTCCTGACTTTC
TRBV19	TRBJ1-4	TRBD1	-	CASSMTGGGNEKLFF	TGTGCCAGTAGTATGACAGGGGGCGGAAATGAAAAACTGTTTTTT
TRBV11-2	TRBJ2-1	TRBD2	-	CASSLGAGGNNEQFF	TGTGCCAGCAGCTTGGGTGCGGGGGGGAATAATGAGCAGTTCTTC
TRBV7-8	TRBJ1-1	-	once	CASSERETDNTEAFF	TGTGCCAGCAGCGAACGGGAGACAGATAACACTGAAGCTTTCTTT